The 27 T cell receptor beta chains presented below share a single source sample, sequenced in a study of shared clonotypes between healthy human individuals. Naive CD8 cells lacked CD45RO, underwent positive selection for CCR7 and left out terminally differentiated effector memory CD45RA+ cells. The repertoire was sequenced with immunoSEQ multiplex PCR; TCRdb's copy has only in-frame clones and lacks some. The sample shows around 2,100,000 clones, about 94% of them seen only once. Sequencing used naive CD8+ T cells sorted from blood. The receptors derive from a man between 18 and 35 years old in good health.

Here the CDR3 DNA reads TGCGCCAGCAGCTTGGGTGCGGAGGGGTACTACAATGAGCAGTTCTTC. Translating it yields CASSLGAEGYYNEQFF. The gene calls are TRBV5-1 and TRBJ2-1; D might be TRBD2 (6 bases). CDR1 is SGHRS and CDR2 is YFSETQ in the germline V gene. The CDR3 length is 16 residues. Trimming pared 0 bases from V and 3 bases from J, leaving 13 bases between.

The chain employs TRBV7-2 and TRBJ1-1; D is possibly TRBD1 (6 bases). The germline V gene encodes CDR1 SGHTA and CDR2 FQGNSA. Deletions cut 5 bases from V and 6 bases from J, with 10 bases between. CDR3 length: 12 amino acids. The CDR3 DNA sequence: TGTGCCAGCAGCAAAGGGGGTCCTGAAGCTTTCTTT. It encodes CASSKGGPEAFF. Full variable domain (remainder filled in from reference TRBV7-2 and TRBJ1-1): GAGVSQSPSNKVTEKGKDVELRCDPISGHTALYWYRQSLGQGLEFLIYFQGNSAPDKSGLPSDRFSAERTGGSVSTLTIQRTQQEDSAVYLCASSKGGPEAFFGQGTRLTVV.

The chain couples TRBV7-2 to TRBJ2-7; D unresolved. Germline V gives CDR1 SGHTA, CDR2 FQGNSA. The CDR3 sequence is 15 residues long. With 5 bases removed from V and 0 bases from J, the gap between germline ends came to 14 bases. The CDR3 reads CASSLSVPPSYEQYF. CDR3 nucleotide sequence: TGTGCCAGCAGCCTCAGCGTCCCCCCCTCCTACGAGCAGTACTTC.

The V and J genes are TRBV30 and TRBJ1-1; D is possibly TRBD1 (5 bases). There are 13 residues in the CDR3. V shed 0 bases and J shed 7 bases, with 12 bases lying between them. Germline lookup yields CDR1 GTSNPN and CDR2 SVGIG (reference sequence). CDR3 amino acids: CAWSVPGRGEAFF. The CDR3 DNA reads TGTGCCTGGAGTGTACCGGGGCGCGGTGAAGCTTTCTTT.

The V gene is TRBV6-5, the J gene TRBJ2-1, with a possible D match to TRBD1 (6 bases). Germline V CDR1 and CDR2: MNHEY, SVGAGI. Trimming took off 8 bases at V and 9 bases at J, with 11 bases between the two ends. This CDR3 contains 11 residues. The CDR3 spells CASGSGVEQFF. Here the CDR3 DNA reads TGTGCCAGCGGTTCAGGGGTTGAGCAGTTCTTC.

The J gene is TRBJ2-3, the V gene TRBV30, with TRBD2 matching over 10 bases. With 3 bases clipped from V and 6 bases from J, the junction kept 6 bases outside the gene matches. The CDR3 runs 14 residues. CDR1 GTSNPN and CDR2 SVGIG come from the germline V gene (reference sequence). DNA of the CDR3: TGTGCCTGGAGCCATAGCGGGAGGCTTGATACGCAGTATTTT. The encoded protein is CAWSHSGRLDTQYF.

The genes are TRBV18 and TRBJ2-1; 8 nucleotides line up with TRBD2. The germline CDR1 and CDR2 sequences are KGHSH and LQKENI. The trim removed 3 bases at V and 6 bases at J, leaving 4 bases unmatched. The CDR3 is 14 amino acids. The CDR3: CASSPQRGGNEQFF. The CDR3 DNA sequence: TGTGCCAGCTCACCCCAACGGGGGGGCAATGAGCAGTTCTTC. The whole variable domain, remainder taken from reference TRBV18 and TRBJ2-1, is NAGVMQNPRHLVRRRGQEARLRCSPMKGHSHVYWYRQLPEEGLKFMVYLQKENIIDESGMPKERFSAEFPKEGPSILRIQQVVRGDSAAYFCASSPQRGGNEQFFGPGTRLTVL.

The chain links TRBV4-1 to TRBJ2-1; TRBD2 matches 11 bases. The CDR3 is 20 amino acids. J lost 4 bases, V lost 0 bases, and 14 bases had no gene match. Germline V gene data show CDR1 as MGHRA and CDR2 as YSYEKL. The CDR3 loop reads CASSQDRGGRGLAAYNEQFF. As DNA, the CDR3 is TGCGCCAGCAGCCAAGATCGCGGTGGCCGGGGACTAGCGGCTTACAATGAGCAGTTCTTC.

Comments on this clone: Other DNA sequences in this sample translate to the same CDR3. The gene calls are TRBV2 and TRBJ1-1; 9 nucleotides match TRBD1. The length of the CDR3 is 14 residues. The germline V gene has CDR1 SNHLY and CDR2 FYNNEI. V gave up 5 bases and J gave up 1 base; unmatched junction bases: 2. For the CDR3, the DNA is TGTGCCAGCAGTACGGGACAGGGGAACACTGAAGCTTTCTTT. This sequence encodes CASSTGQGNTEAFF.

This sequence joins TRBV2 and TRBJ2-7, with no clear D. The length of the CDR3 is 12 residues. Trimming shortened V by 7 bases and J by 2 bases, and 9 bases separated the two germline ends. The germline gives CDR1 SNHLY, CDR2 FYNNEI. The DNA of the CDR3 is TGTGCCAGCACCTATACAACCTACGAGCAGTACTTC. Amino acid sequence: CASTYTTYEQYF.

V gene TRBV2 combines with J gene TRBJ2-7; 7 nucleotides align to TRBD1. This CDR3 region has 12 residues. CDR1 and CDR2 from the germline V gene are SNHLY and FYNNEI. Trimming removed 10 bases from V and 4 bases from J; junction bases left unmatched: 7. This chain's CDR3 is CATTGQRYEQYF. Written as DNA, the CDR3 is TGTGCCACCACGGGACAGCGGTACGAGCAGTACTTC.

The V and J genes are TRBV9 and TRBJ2-1; D might be TRBD2 (7 bases). V lost 0 bases and J lost 3, with 16 bases in between. The germline CDR1 and CDR2 sequences are SGDLS and YYNGEE. CDR3 length: 17 residues. The DNA for the CDR3 is TGTGCCAGCAGCGTAGAGGGGGGGCAGGACGACTACAATGAGCAGTTCTTC. As protein: CASSVEGGQDDYNEQFF.

The J gene is TRBJ2-1, the V gene TRBV4-1; no definite D call. CDR1 is MGHRA, CDR2 YSYEKL, per germline. The CDR3 has 12 residues. V gave up 0 bases and J gave up 10 bases, with 7 bases separating them. In nucleotides, the CDR3 is TGCGCCAGCAGCCAAGAGTTTCAGGAGCAGTTCTTC. The encoded protein is CASSQEFQEQFF.

The rearrangement links TRBV10-3 to TRBJ2-5, with 11 positions matching TRBD2. Trimming cost V 0 bases and J 5 bases; bases outside gene matches: 11. The V gene's germline CDR1 is ENHRY and CDR2 SYGVKD. The CDR3 sequence is 18 residues long. The CDR3 protein is CAISESITSGGSLETQYF. The CDR3 DNA follows: TGTGCCATCAGTGAGTCTATTACTAGCGGGGGCTCTCTGGAGACCCAGTACTTC.

The V call is TRBV18, the J call TRBJ1-3, with D possibly matching TRBD1 (6 bases). The CDR3 has 17 amino acids. The V and J ends lost 3 bases and 0 bases respectively, with 15 bases between them. Germline CDR1 is KGHSH and CDR2 is LQKENI. The chain's CDR3 is CASSPPDRTISGNTIYF. In DNA, the CDR3 is TGTGCCAGCTCACCCCCGGACAGAACAATCTCTGGAAACACCATATATTTT.

This chain links TRBV27 with TRBJ2-1, with 7 bases that match TRBD1. Germline lookup yields CDR1 MNHEY and CDR2 SMNVEV (reference sequence). This CDR3 spans 14 amino acids. With 10 bases clipped from V and 3 bases from J, the junction kept 9 bases outside the gene matches. For the CDR3, the DNA is TGTGCCACTGGTGAGGCAGGGGGCTACAATGAGCAGTTCTTC. This sequence encodes CATGEAGGYNEQFF.

CDR3 sequence reads: CASSMGQEPSYEQYF. Written as DNA, the CDR3 is TGTGCCAGCAGCATGGGACAGGAGCCCTCCTACGAGCAGTACTTC. V gene TRBV27 combines with J gene TRBJ2-7, with 8 nucleotides matching TRBD1. This CDR3 region has 15 residues. V was clipped by 6 bases and J by 0 bases; unmatched bases: 7. Germline V lookup: CDR1 MNHEY, CDR2 SMNVEV (reference sequence).

The CDR3 loop is CASNPGRGMNTEAFF. CDR3 DNA: TGTGCCAGCAACCCCGGACGGGGGATGAACACTGAAGCTTTCTTT. V is TRBV6-1 and J is TRBJ1-1; possible D gene TRBD1, 5 bases. The CDR3 runs 15 residues. Trimming shortened V by 7 bases and J by 0 bases, and 15 bases separated the two germline ends. CDR1 and CDR2 (germline): MNHNS, SASEGT.

This sequence joins TRBV5-4 and TRBJ2-3, with TRBD1 identical over 7 bases. Germline V CDR1 and CDR2: SGHNT, YYREEE (reference sequence). V dropped 0 bases and J dropped 0; count of bases not matched to a gene: 7. The CDR3 spans 17 residues. CDR3 loop: CASSLGTGTPSTDTQYF. The CDR3 coding sequence is TGTGCCAGCAGCTTGGGGACAGGAACACCTAGCACAGATACGCAGTATTTT.

The chain has TRBV27 and TRBJ1-2; D remains unclear. The V gene's germline CDR1 is MNHEY and CDR2 SMNVEV (reference sequence). The CDR3 is 14 residues long. V lost 5 bases to trimming and J lost 2 bases, with 12 bases between them. DNA of the CDR3: TGTGCCAGCAGTGCCGCTAAAGGGAACTATGGCTACACCTTC. It translates to CASSAAKGNYGYTF.

The V gene is TRBV5-1, the J gene TRBJ2-5, with D hard to call. V lost 0 bases and J 0 bases, leaving 6 bases between the germline ends. From germline, CDR1 is SGHRS and CDR2 YFSETQ. The CDR3 loop spans 14 amino acids. The DNA of the CDR3 is TGCGCCAGCAGCTTGGAGGCAGACCAAGAGACCCAGTACTTC. Amino acids: CASSLEADQETQYF.

The CDR3 spells CASSLGGEAHYAYSYGYTF. In nucleotides, the CDR3 is TGTGCCAGCAGTTTGGGGGGAGAGGCCCACTACGCATATTCCTATGGCTACACCTTC. The V and J genes are TRBV27 and TRBJ1-2; D possibly corresponds to TRBD1 (5 bases). Germline-derived CDR1 and CDR2 are MNHEY and SMNVEV (reference sequence). V was trimmed by 3 bases and J by 4 bases, leaving 27 bases between them. The CDR3 has 19 residues.

The genes are TRBV6-1 and TRBJ1-1, with no clear D. The V end was cut by 5 bases, the J end by 8 bases, with 9 bases between. Germline CDR1 reads MNHNS; CDR2 reads SASEGT. This CDR3 has 11 amino acids. The CDR3 spells CASSSGTEAFF. Written as DNA, the CDR3 is TGTGCCAGCAGTAGCGGTACCGAAGCTTTCTTT.

The chain employs TRBV19 and TRBJ1-1, with D possibly being TRBD1 (5 bases). The CDR3 contains 15 residues. Germline values: CDR1 LNHDA, CDR2 SQIVND (reference sequence). Trimming cost V 3 bases and J 4 bases, with 15 bases left between them. CDR3 sequence (DNA): TGTGCCAGTAGTATCGAGGGGTATAGGGTCACTGAAGCTTTCTTT. It is translated as CASSIEGYRVTEAFF.

In the case of this clone: In the same sample, other DNA sequences code for this CDR3. The CDR3 region is CASSFRGGYNEQFF. Written as DNA, the CDR3 is TGTGCCAGCAGTTTCCGGGGGGGGTACAATGAGCAGTTCTTC. V is TRBV27 and J is TRBJ2-1, with 8 bases lining up with TRBD2. The CDR3 runs to 14 residues. Losses at the gene ends were 3 bases for V and 4 bases for J; bases not matched to a gene: 2. Per germline, CDR1 MNHEY and CDR2 SMNVEV (reference sequence).

This chain uses TRBV13 with TRBJ2-7; D ambiguous. The ends were cut back, 3 bases at V and 5 bases at J, with 14 bases in the middle. The CDR3 length is 14 residues. Germline CDR1 reads PRHDT; CDR2 reads FYEKMQ (reference sequence). In DNA, the CDR3 is TGTGCCAGCAGCTTCCGGCAGCCTGCCCACGAGCAGTACTTC. Its translation: CASSFRQPAHEQYF.

The genes are TRBV6-5 and TRBJ2-7, with 10 positions matching TRBD1. The junction had 5 bases not matched to a gene; V was cut back by 7 bases and J by 5 bases. Looked up from germline, CDR1 is MNHEY and CDR2 is SVGAGI. The length of the CDR3 is 13 residues. This CDR3 is CASTWTGGDEQYF. The CDR3 DNA is TGTGCCAGCACTTGGACAGGGGGGGACGAGCAGTACTTC.